This entry concerns a single T cell receptor (beta chain). No antigen is known for it. As originally analysed: Filtering of immunoSEQ junctional sequences could not match full-length read filtering. Clones were read by immunoSEQ multiplex PCR, and TCRdb kept only the in-frame ones, dropping some. That table is the source of V, J and clone size, and D and trimming were worked out from the DNA. The sample lists roughly 1,500,000 clones; 95% to 99% were seen once. The source of the sample is a study of shared clonotypes between healthy human individuals. CDR3 size: 15 residues. Trimming stripped 0 bases from V and 5 bases from J, with 13 bases between. Germline V gene lookup returns CDR1 SGHDN and CDR2 FVKESK. General study findings and limits: Between a handful of donors, naive CD4 clonotypes were shared at a level of approximately 5%.

This sequence joins TRBV14 and TRBJ1-1; D call uncertain. The source of this sequence is a man aged 30 to 39 in good health. The sample comprised naive CD4+ T cells sorted from blood. Subset described: CD45RA+ positively selected. The CDR3 DNA follows: TGTGCCAGCAGCCAAGATCACCGAGGGAGGACTGAAGCTTTCTTT. Translation gives CASSQDHRGRTEAFF.